The 14 T cell receptor beta chains given below trace back to one sample, sequenced in a study of cytomegalovirus exposure and HLA in healthy donors. It was with 60 Vbeta and 13 Jbeta primers that the PCR ran. Sequenced by immunoSEQ multiplex PCR; TCRdb stores in-frame clones only, minus some. The sample has 100,000 or so clones, 9.5% to 15% seen once. Sequenced: PBMCs. These receptors all come from a man aged 35-49 years in good health and CMV-seropositive.

This chain joins TRBV29-1 and TRBJ2-3; no reliable D call. The CDR3 runs to 13 residues. CDR1 and CDR2 (germline): SQVTM, ANQGSEA. V lost 2 bases to trimming and J lost 0 bases, with 6 bases between them. In DNA form, the CDR3 reads TGCAGCGTTGAAACTGTTAGCACAGATACGCAGTATTTT. Encoded protein: CSVETVSTDTQYF.

The chain combines TRBV5-4 with TRBJ2-7; 10 positions match TRBD2. With V trimmed by 0 bases and J by 3 bases, 3 bases remained unmatched. The V gene's germline CDR1 is SGHNT and CDR2 YYREEE (reference sequence). This CDR3 region has 15 residues. Here the CDR3 reads CASSLASGSFYEQYF. DNA for the CDR3: TGTGCCAGCAGCTTGGCTAGCGGGAGCTTCTACGAGCAGTACTTC.

This clone was seen more than once but under ten times. The CDR3 protein is CASSLEGPGAFF. The CDR3 DNA reads TGTGCCAGCTCACTGGAGGGACCCGGGGCTTTCTTT. The gene calls are TRBV18 and TRBJ1-1; tentative D call: TRBD1 (5 bases). Germline lookup yields CDR1 KGHSH and CDR2 LQKENI. The CDR3 contains 12 residues. V lost 4 bases and J lost 11, with 14 bases in between.

This clone turned up a few times. The V and J genes are TRBV28 and TRBJ2-7; 7 nucleotides match TRBD2. This CDR3 comprises 16 residues. The V segment lost 5 bases and the J segment 4 bases; nucleotides outside the gene matches: 14. Germline CDR1 and CDR2: MDHEN and SYDVKM. CDR3 in DNA: TGTGCCAGCAGTAAACTAACGGCGGGAGTTGAATACGAGCAGTACTTC. Translating it yields CASSKLTAGVEYEQYF.

The V gene is TRBV2, the J gene TRBJ2-2; TRBD2 matches 8 bases. V gave up 7 bases and J gave up 6 bases; unmatched junction bases: 10. Germline lookup yields CDR1 SNHLY and CDR2 FYNNEI. The CDR3 sequence is 15 residues long. The CDR3 spells CASIPSGSIAGELFF. In DNA form, the CDR3 reads TGTGCCAGCATCCCCAGCGGGAGTATCGCCGGGGAGCTGTTTTTT.

This chain connects TRBV7-2 to TRBJ1-5; D possibly corresponds to TRBD1 (6 bases). Trimming removed 2 bases at V and 2 bases at J, with 13 bases between. Per germline, CDR1 SGHTA and CDR2 FQGNSA. The CDR3 totals 16 residues. As DNA, the CDR3 is TGTGCCAGCAGCTTAAACAGGGATAAGGGCAATCAGCCCCAGCATTTT. Protein: CASSLNRDKGNQPQHF.

A few counts support this clone. The gene calls are TRBV5-8 and TRBJ2-1; a possible D gene is TRBD1 (7 bases). Between the trimmed V and J ends, which lost 3 bases and 0 bases, there was a span of 16 bases. The CDR3 is made up of 17 amino acids. CDR1 is SGHTS and CDR2 is YDEGEE in the germline V gene. Here the CDR3 DNA reads TGTGCCAGCAGCTCCGCGACAGGGACTCACTCCTACAATGAGCAGTTCTTC. As protein: CASSSATGTHSYNEQFF.

The CDR3 DNA follows: TGCGCCAGCAGTGAGTCGGGAGGATATGGCTACACCTTC. Its translation: CASSESGGYGYTF. The chain is built from TRBV10-1 and TRBJ1-2, with D uncertain. Trimming pared 0 bases from V and 5 bases from J, leaving 7 bases between. The germline V gene encodes CDR1 WNHNN and CDR2 SYGVQD (reference sequence). The length of the CDR3 is 13 residues.

The chain's CDR3 is CASSQGAKPHNEQFF. The CDR3 DNA reads as TGCGCCAGCAGCCAAGGGGCCAAACCCCACAATGAGCAGTTCTTC. The chain uses TRBV4-3 and TRBJ2-1; no firm D call. The CDR3 has 15 amino acids. Trimming left V 1 base short and J 5 bases short, with 12 bases between. The germline gives CDR1 LGHNA, CDR2 YSLEER.

The chain combines TRBV7-8 with TRBJ1-4; weak D call: TRBD1 (5 bases). The CDR3 loop spans 16 amino acids. Trimming pared 2 bases from V and 8 bases from J, leaving 18 bases between. CDR1 SGHVS and CDR2 FQNEAQ come from the germline V gene. The CDR3 loop reads CASSLSWAEGYEKLFF. CDR3 nucleotides: TGTGCCAGCAGCTTAAGTTGGGCGGAGGGGTACGAAAAACTGTTTTTT.

V usage is TRBV28 and J usage is TRBJ1-2; D gene unclear. This CDR3 is 14 amino acids long. V lost 5 bases to trimming and J lost 8 bases, with 18 bases between them. Germline V CDR1 and CDR2: MDHEN, SYDVKM. CDR3 in DNA: TGTGCCAGCAGTACCCTCGCGGGGAGCAGGGGCTACACCTTC. As protein: CASSTLAGSRGYTF.

This clone was detected a few times. The chain combines TRBV6-5 with TRBJ2-7, with D possibly being TRBD1 (5 bases). This CDR3 comprises 14 residues. V gave up 5 bases and J gave up 2 bases, with 13 bases separating them. From germline, CDR1 is MNHEY and CDR2 SVGAGI. For the CDR3, the DNA is TGTGCCAGCAGTACTAATCGACAGACCTACGAGCAGTACTTC. Encoded protein: CASSTNRQTYEQYF.

A word on this clone: One end of the junction varies from germline; a read error may be responsible. The V and J genes are TRBV25-1 and TRBJ2-3; 9 positions agree with TRBD2. The CDR3 has 17 amino acids. From germline, CDR1 is MGHDK and CDR2 SYGVNS. CDR3 loop: CASSELRSGRLVDAQYF. DNA of the CDR3: TGTGCCAGCAGTGAATTGAGGAGCGGGAGGTTGGTAGATGCGCAGTATTTT.

This clone was counted between two and nine times. The chain employs TRBV7-6 and TRBJ2-2, with TRBD2 matching 8 bases. Germline V gene lookup returns CDR1 SGHVS and CDR2 FNYEAQ. V lost 3 bases to trimming and J lost 4 bases; unmatched junction nucleotides: 1. The CDR3 runs to 14 residues. CDR3: CASSLSGSTGELFF. The CDR3 DNA is TGTGCCAGCAGCTTGAGCGGGAGCACCGGGGAGCTGTTTTTT.